Detailed here is one TCR beta chain. Its antigen target is currently unknown. The record has no base qualities; no much larger clone is one base away. This sample is drawn from a study of cytotoxic CD8 clonotypes in ibrutinib-treated CLL (dated by TCRdb to the early 2020s). For context, the study as a whole: The cohort had 11 relapsed/refractory and 15 treatment-naive patients; around 17 were IGHV unmutated. Partial responses were observed in some 24 patients and complete responses in 2; after a median follow-up of around 68 months, remission was maintained in approximately 14 patients and progression was observed in roughly twelve. The response samples were drawn at a median of approximately 11 months into treatment, with a range of roughly 6 to 36 months. On average, each sample had roughly 260,000 productive templates and 96,000 or so productive rearrangements. Of the 90 or so people in the trial, around 26 had longitudinal samples available. Cryopreserved peripheral blood mononuclear cells were obtained prior to treatment, at the time of response, and at either disease progression or sustained remission. Every remission and progressive disease sample was obtained while ibrutinib was still being received by the patients. Overall results and qualifications from the work: At baseline, clonality was higher than in age-matched healthy donors and showed a strong correlation with circulating CD8+ T-cell counts. Public clonotypes were rare and either shrank or stayed stable during treatment, and the rise in clonality at ibrutinib response reflected expansion of private clonotypes. An increase in clonality was observed at ibrutinib response, with clonality remaining stable during sustained remission and falling back toward baseline at progression. Sampling times were not matched between patients in sustained remission and patients whose disease was progressing, and lymph node repertoires were not examined.

On a MiSeq, deep resolution sequencing aimed for a depth between 1 in 1 million and 1 in 200,000 T cells, with each clonotype covered approximately 9.8x on average. The immunoSEQ hsTCRB Kit was used to generate the TCR beta libraries. In the authors' own workflow: The data were analyzed with ImmunoSEQ Analyzer and ImmunoSEQ Data Assistant, and V, D and J gene assignments followed IMGT definitions. Clonality, with values ranging from 0 to 1, was calculated as one minus the normalized Shannon entropy of productive rearrangement frequencies. Public clonotype analysis was restricted to overrepresented clonotypes comprising at least 0.05% of each patient's repertoire. Repertoires from around 13 age-matched healthy donors in immuneACCESS were used as clonality controls. Held by TCRdb, this immuneACCESS table contains in-frame sequences only and omits some clones. Under half of the omission traces to an unresolved V gene where checked; the cause of the rest is unknown. V and J calls and clone size come straight from that table; D and trimming were deduced from the DNA. The sample profile shows 40,000 or so clones; 55% to 75% of them were found once. Around an eighth of the sample is in the top ten clones.

Reading the label with the study, this specimen's time point is: about eleven months on ibrutinib. For TCR beta library preparation, roughly 1.8 micrograms of genomic DNA was extracted from cryopreserved PBMCs. High-throughput TCR beta sequencing was performed on longitudinal blood samples from CLL patients receiving ibrutinib monotherapy. The patients took part in an open-label, single-center phase 2 trial of ibrutinib monotherapy. Reading from cysteine to phenylalanine, the CDR3 counts 14 amino acids. Kept here is only the CDR3 DNA, which spans 42 bases and is read in frame from base 1. The CDR1 and CDR2 encoded by the germline V gene are SQVTM and ANQGSEA. A distance of 16 bases separates the germline ends of V and J, which lose 7 bases and 2 bases respectively.

The receptor chain draws on TRBV29-1 and TRBJ2-3; TRBD1 is perhaps the D gene, given 5 matching bases. Sequencing was performed on PBMCs, taken after 12 months of ibrutinib treatment. The TCR comes from a human donor with chronic lymphocytic leukemia. In nucleotides, the sequence is TGCAGCGGACATCAGGGTTCCCCCACAGATACGCAGTATTTT. Translated, this gives CSGHQGSPTDTQYF.